One T cell receptor beta chain is described in this entry. This record comes from a study of OX40 agonist ivuxolimab in advanced cancers. About the research overall: Aged about 23 to 90 with a mean of 60 years, they were less than 90% male.

Clones were sequenced by immunoSEQ multiplex PCR, and TCRdb holds only the in-frame ones, with some missing. The sample has 89,000 or so clones; about 90% are singletons. The length of the CDR3 is 14 residues. Germline V lookup: CDR1 MDHEN, CDR2 SYDVKM. V lost 5 bases and J lost 1, with 11 bases in between. The V gene is TRBV28, the J gene TRBJ1-1; maybe TRBD1 (6 bases). Source: CD4+ or CD8+ T cells sorted from blood, taken in a trial of the OX40 agonist ivuxolimab. This TCR was sampled from an adult with an advanced solid tumor such as melanoma, head and neck, liver or kidney cancer. CDR3 coding DNA: TGTGCCAGCAGTGTAGGGGGGGGGAACACTGAAGCTTTCTTT. It translates to CASSVGGGNTEAFF.